Included here is one T cell receptor (beta chain) sequence, with context. This sample stems from a study of cytomegalovirus exposure and HLA in healthy donors. The trim removed 7 bases at V and 6 bases at J, leaving 9 bases unmatched. The CDR3 runs to 14 residues. Germline values: CDR1 MDHEN, CDR2 SYDVKM. The primer mix had 60 Vbeta and 13 Jbeta primers. Produced via immunoSEQ multiplex PCR; TCRdb's table is partial and in-frame only. The data contain 180,000 or so clones, roughly four fifths of them seen just once; the ten biggest clones take up around 0.71%. The clonotype comes from a female donor in good health and CMV-seronegative. Sequencing input: PBMCs. The J gene is TRBJ2-7, the V gene TRBV28; TRBD1 matches 10 bases. The CDR3 DNA reads TGTGCCAGCAAATCCGGGACAGGGGACATCGAGCAGTACTTC. It yields the protein CASKSGTGDIEQYF.